One sample yielded the 13 T cell receptor beta chains listed below, sequenced in a study of blood T cell repertoires in COVID-19. TCRdb's copy holds only in-frame clones and misses some; the assay was immunoSEQ multiplex PCR. The table lists about 220,000 clones, roughly 88% of them singletons. The specimen sequenced was PBMCs or T cells enriched from blood (not recorded which). The receptors derive from a woman in her thirties or forties with acute COVID-19.

This clone came up once. The chain has TRBV10-2 and TRBJ2-2; 7 bases line up with TRBD1. Trimming removed 6 bases from V and 9 bases from J; junction bases left unmatched: 7. CDR3 length: 13 residues. Germline CDR1 reads WSHSY; CDR2 reads SAAADI. CDR3 nucleotide sequence: TGCGCCAGCAGGACCACAGGGGTCCGGGAGCTGTTTTTT. This gives the protein CASRTTGVRELFF.

This rearrangement joins TRBV5-4 to TRBJ1-4, with TRBD1 matching over 7 bases. The CDR3 consists of 16 residues. J gave up 4 bases and V 1 base, and 7 bases lay outside the gene matches. Germline CDR1 SGHNT, CDR2 YYREEE (reference sequence). The chain's CDR3 is CASSLTGQDNNEKLFF. CDR3 coding DNA: TGTGCCAGCAGCTTGACCGGACAGGATAATAATGAAAAACTGTTTTTT.

The sample holds a few counts of this clone. This chain joins TRBV7-6 and TRBJ1-2; 11 nucleotides agree with TRBD1. The CDR3 runs 14 residues. Per germline, CDR1 SGHVS and CDR2 FNYEAQ. Trimming cost V 2 bases and J 8 bases; bases outside gene matches: 4. The CDR3 loop is CASSLRTGGEGYTF. As DNA, the CDR3 is TGTGCCAGCAGCTTAAGGACAGGGGGCGAGGGCTACACCTTC.

The chain combines TRBV5-4 with TRBJ1-1; perhaps TRBD1 as D (5 bases). V was cut by 7 bases and J by 4 bases, with 14 bases left in between. This CDR3 spans 13 amino acids. Germline assignment: CDR1 SGHNT and CDR2 YYREEE (reference sequence). The CDR3 sequence is CASYRSATTEAFF. DNA of the CDR3: TGTGCCAGCTACAGGTCGGCTACCACTGAAGCTTTCTTT.

The V gene is TRBV19, the J gene TRBJ1-1; tentatively, D is TRBD1 (6 bases). The CDR3 covers 13 residues. V gave up 8 bases and J gave up 1 base, with 11 bases separating them. Germline V gene data show CDR1 as LNHDA and CDR2 as SQIVND (reference sequence). CDR3 in amino acids: CASGGGQNTEAFF. The CDR3 nucleotides read TGTGCCAGTGGGGGCGGGCAGAACACTGAAGCTTTCTTT.

The genes are TRBV7-3 and TRBJ2-3, with a possible D match to TRBD2 (5 bases). The V gene's germline CDR1 is SGHTA and CDR2 FQGTGA. V was trimmed by 2 bases and J by 0 bases, leaving 9 bases between them. The CDR3 is made up of 15 amino acids. In nucleotides, the CDR3 is TGTGCCAGCAGCTTACTGTCGGGGAGCACAGATACGCAGTATTTT. This sequence encodes CASSLLSGSTDTQYF.

The rearrangement uses TRBV19 and TRBJ1-2, with 7 positions matching TRBD1. CDR3 length equals 14 residues. Germline V gene sequence: CDR1 LNHDA, CDR2 SQIVND (reference sequence). V was pared by 6 bases and J by 4 bases, with 8 bases of the junction left unmatched. The CDR3 reads CASSPGGMSYGYTF. The DNA for the CDR3 is TGTGCCAGTAGCCCAGGGGGAATGAGCTATGGCTACACCTTC.

The chain carries TRBV10-3 and TRBJ1-2; D is perhaps TRBD1 (6 bases). The length of the CDR3 is 15 residues. CDR1 is ENHRY, CDR2 SYGVKD, per germline. V was trimmed by 0 bases and J by 7 bases, leaving 15 bases between them. The CDR3 loop reads CAISESATGSLGYTF. The CDR3 DNA reads as TGTGCCATCAGTGAGTCGGCTACAGGGTCTCTTGGCTACACCTTC.

The chain carries TRBV25-1 and TRBJ1-1; D ambiguous. The germline V and J ends were trimmed by 6 bases and 4 bases, with 12 bases remaining between them. Germline loops: CDR1 MGHDK, CDR2 SYGVNS. This CDR3 has 13 residues. The CDR3 is CASRSFRGTEAFF. In DNA, the CDR3 is TGTGCCAGCAGGAGTTTTCGGGGCACTGAAGCTTTCTTT.

This clone was observed once. V gene TRBV25-1 combines with J gene TRBJ2-2; no clear D. CDR1 and CDR2 (germline): MGHDK, SYGVNS. CDR3 length equals 14 residues. V was trimmed by 1 base and J by 5 bases, leaving 8 bases between them. CDR3 loop: CASSEFRFTGELFF. For the CDR3, the DNA is TGTGCCAGCAGTGAATTCAGATTTACCGGGGAGCTGTTTTTT.

This chain connects TRBV7-9 to TRBJ1-1; no clear D gene. V dropped 1 base and J dropped 8 bases, with 8 bases sitting between them. There are 12 residues in the CDR3. Germline V CDR1 and CDR2: SEHNR, FQNEAQ (reference sequence). The CDR3 nucleotides read TGTGCCAGCAGCTTAGTTGGGCTAGAAGCTTTCTTT. Its translation is CASSLVGLEAFF. Together with reference TRBV7-9 and TRBJ1-1, the CDR3 gives the full variable domain: DTGVSQNPRHKITKRGQNVTFRCDPISEHNRLYWYRQTLGQGPEFLTYFQNEAQLEKSRLLSDRFSAERPKGSFSTLEIQRTEQGDSAMYLCASSLVGLEAFFGQGTRLTVV.

The chain is built from TRBV11-3 and TRBJ1-1, with D hard to call. Trimming removed 4 bases at V and 3 bases at J, with 9 bases between. The germline V gene encodes CDR1 SGHNT and CDR2 YENEEA. The CDR3 spans 13 residues. CDR3 sequence reads: CASSSESDTEAFF. CDR3 nucleotide sequence: TGTGCCAGCAGCTCTGAGTCGGACACTGAAGCTTTCTTT.

At least ten counts were recorded for this clone. This chain joins TRBV7-9 and TRBJ1-3, with TRBD1 matching over 9 bases. Trimming removed 5 bases from V and 2 bases from J; junction bases left unmatched: 4. CDR3 length equals 15 residues. Germline CDR1 is SEHNR and CDR2 is FQNEAQ (reference sequence). This CDR3 reads CASSRGTGTGNTIYF. In DNA, the CDR3 is TGTGCCAGCAGCCGCGGGACAGGGACTGGAAACACCATATATTTT.